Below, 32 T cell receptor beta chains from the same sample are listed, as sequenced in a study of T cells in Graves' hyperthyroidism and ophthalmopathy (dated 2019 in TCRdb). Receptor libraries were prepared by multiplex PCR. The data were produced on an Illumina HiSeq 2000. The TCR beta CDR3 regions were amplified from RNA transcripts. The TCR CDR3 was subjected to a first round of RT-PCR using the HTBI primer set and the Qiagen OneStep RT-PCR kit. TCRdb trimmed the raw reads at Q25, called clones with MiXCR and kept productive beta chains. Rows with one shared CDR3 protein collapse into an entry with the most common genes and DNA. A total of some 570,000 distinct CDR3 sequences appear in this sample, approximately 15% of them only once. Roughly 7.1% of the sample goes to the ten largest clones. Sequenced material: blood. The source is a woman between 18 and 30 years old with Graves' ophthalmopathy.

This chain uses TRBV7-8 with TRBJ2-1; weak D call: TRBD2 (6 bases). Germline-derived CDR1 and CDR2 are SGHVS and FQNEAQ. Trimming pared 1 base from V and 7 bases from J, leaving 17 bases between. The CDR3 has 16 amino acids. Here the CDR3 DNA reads TGTGCCAGCAGCTTAGTCCCTGCGGGGCCGAATAATGAGCAGTTCTTC. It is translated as CASSLVPAGPNNEQFF.

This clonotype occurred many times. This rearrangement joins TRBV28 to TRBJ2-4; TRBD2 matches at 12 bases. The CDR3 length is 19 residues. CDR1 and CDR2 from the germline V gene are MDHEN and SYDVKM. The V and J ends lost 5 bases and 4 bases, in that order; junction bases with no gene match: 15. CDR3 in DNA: TGTGCCAGCAGTCCTTCGCCCTCGACTAGCGGGAGAGGTAAAAACATTCAGTACTTC. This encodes CASSPSPSTSGRGKNIQYF.

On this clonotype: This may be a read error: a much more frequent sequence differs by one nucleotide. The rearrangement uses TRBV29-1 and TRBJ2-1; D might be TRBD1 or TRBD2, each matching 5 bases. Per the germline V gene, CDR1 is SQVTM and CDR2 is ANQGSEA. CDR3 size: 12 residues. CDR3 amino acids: CSVHRRKGEQFF. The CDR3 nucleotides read TGTAGCGTCCACAGGCGGAAGGGTGAGCAGTTCTTC.

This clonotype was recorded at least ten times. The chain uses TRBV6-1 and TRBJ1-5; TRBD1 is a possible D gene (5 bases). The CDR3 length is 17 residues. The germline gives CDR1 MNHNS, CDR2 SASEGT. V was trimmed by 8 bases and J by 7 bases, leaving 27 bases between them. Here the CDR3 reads CASGTGRAGKFGQPQHF. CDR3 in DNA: TGTGCCAGCGGCACGGGAAGGGCAGGGAAGTTCGGGCAGCCCCAGCATTTT.

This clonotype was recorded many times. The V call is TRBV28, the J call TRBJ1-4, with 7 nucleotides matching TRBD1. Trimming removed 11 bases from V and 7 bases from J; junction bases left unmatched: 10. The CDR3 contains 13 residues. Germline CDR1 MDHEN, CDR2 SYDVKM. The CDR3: CAGKRGQGEKLFF. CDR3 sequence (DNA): TGTGCCGGCAAAAGGGGGCAGGGTGAAAAACTGTTTTTT.

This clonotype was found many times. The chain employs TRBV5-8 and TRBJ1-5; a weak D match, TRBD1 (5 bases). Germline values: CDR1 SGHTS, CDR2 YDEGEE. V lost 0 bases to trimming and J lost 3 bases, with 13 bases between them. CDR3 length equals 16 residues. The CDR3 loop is CASSLEPGWVNQPQHF. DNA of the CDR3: TGTGCCAGCAGCTTGGAACCAGGGTGGGTCAATCAGCCCCAGCATTTT. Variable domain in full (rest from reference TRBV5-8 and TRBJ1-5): EAGVTQSPTHLIKTRGQQATLRCSPISGHTSVYWYQQALGLGLQFLLWYDEGEERNRGNFPPRFSGRQFPNYSSELNVNALELEDSALYLCASSLEPGWVNQPQHFGDGTRLSIL.

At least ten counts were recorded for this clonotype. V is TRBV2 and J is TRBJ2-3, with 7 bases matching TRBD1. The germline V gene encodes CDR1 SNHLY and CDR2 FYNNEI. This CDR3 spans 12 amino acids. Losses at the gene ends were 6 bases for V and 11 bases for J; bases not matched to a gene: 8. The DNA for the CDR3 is TGTGCCAGCAGGAAGGGGGCCCATGGGCAGTATTTT. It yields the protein CASRKGAHGQYF.

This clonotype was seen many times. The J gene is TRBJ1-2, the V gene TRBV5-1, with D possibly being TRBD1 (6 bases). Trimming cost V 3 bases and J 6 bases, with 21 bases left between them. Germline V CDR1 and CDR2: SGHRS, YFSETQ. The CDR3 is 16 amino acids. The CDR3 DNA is TGCGCCAGCAGCTCGAAGGGGGAAAGGGACCCTAATGGCTACACCTTC. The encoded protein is CASSSKGERDPNGYTF.

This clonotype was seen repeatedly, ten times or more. The CDR3 loop is CASSISGTPKNIQYF. The CDR3 nucleotides are TGTGCCAGTAGTATCTCCGGGACCCCCAAAAACATTCAGTACTTC. The chain uses TRBV19 and TRBJ2-4; perhaps D is TRBD1 or TRBD2 (5 bases each). Germline lookup yields CDR1 LNHDA and CDR2 SQIVND (reference sequence). This CDR3 contains 15 residues. Trimming took off 3 bases at V and 2 bases at J, with 11 bases between the two ends.

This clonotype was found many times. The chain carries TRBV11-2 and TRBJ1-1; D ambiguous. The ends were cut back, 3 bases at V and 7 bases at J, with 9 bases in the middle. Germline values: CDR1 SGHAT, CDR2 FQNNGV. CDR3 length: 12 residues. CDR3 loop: CASSFRISEAFF. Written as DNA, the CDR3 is TGTGCCAGCAGCTTCCGAATCAGTGAAGCTTTCTTT.

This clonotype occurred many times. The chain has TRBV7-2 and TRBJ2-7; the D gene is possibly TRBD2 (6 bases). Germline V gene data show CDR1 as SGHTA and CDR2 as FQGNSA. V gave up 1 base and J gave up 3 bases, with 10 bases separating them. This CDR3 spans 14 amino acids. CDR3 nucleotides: TGTGCCAGCAGCTTAGAGTTCGGGAGCTACGAGCAGTACTTC. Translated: CASSLEFGSYEQYF.

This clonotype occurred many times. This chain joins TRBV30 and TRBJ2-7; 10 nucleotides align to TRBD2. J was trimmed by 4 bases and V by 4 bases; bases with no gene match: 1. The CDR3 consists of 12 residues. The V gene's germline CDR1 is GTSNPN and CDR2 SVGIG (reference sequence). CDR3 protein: CAWTSGGYEQYF. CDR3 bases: TGTGCCTGGACTAGCGGGGGATACGAGCAGTACTTC.

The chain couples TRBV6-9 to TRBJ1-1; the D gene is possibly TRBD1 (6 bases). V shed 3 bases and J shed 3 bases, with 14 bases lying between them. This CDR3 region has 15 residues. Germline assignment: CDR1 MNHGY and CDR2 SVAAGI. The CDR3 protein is CASSYPTGPDTEAFF. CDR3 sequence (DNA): TGTGCCAGCAGTTACCCGACAGGCCCAGACACTGAAGCTTTCTTT.

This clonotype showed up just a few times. The CDR3 sequence is CSAWAGEQTFGQFF. The DNA for the CDR3 is TGCAGTGCTTGGGCGGGAGAACAAACCTTCGGGCAGTTCTTC. This rearrangement joins TRBV20-1 to TRBJ2-1, with TRBD2 matching 7 bases. The CDR3 runs to 14 residues. CDR1 and CDR2 (germline): DFQATT, SNEGSKA (reference sequence). Trimming cost V 5 bases and J 12 bases; bases outside gene matches: 16.

The CDR3 is CASSPEDTYGYTF. CDR3 DNA sequence: TGCGCCAGCAGCCCCGAGGACACCTATGGCTACACCTTC. The chain uses TRBV5-1 and TRBJ1-2; D is possibly TRBD1 (5 bases). Trimming removed 4 bases from V and 4 bases from J, with 11 bases in between. The CDR3 length is 13 residues. CDR1 is SGHRS, CDR2 YFSETQ, per germline. Complete variable domain (other parts from reference TRBV5-1 and TRBJ1-2): KAGVTQTPRYLIKTRGQQVTLSCSPISGHRSVSWYQQTPGQGLQFLFEYFSETQRNKGNFPGRFSGRQFSNSRSEMNVSTLELGDSALYLCASSPEDTYGYTFGSGTRLTVV.

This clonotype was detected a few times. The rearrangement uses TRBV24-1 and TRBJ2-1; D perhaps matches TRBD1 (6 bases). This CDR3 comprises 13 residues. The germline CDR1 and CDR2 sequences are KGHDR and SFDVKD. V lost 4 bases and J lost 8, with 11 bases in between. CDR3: CATSEPDRYEQFF. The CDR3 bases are TGTGCCACCAGTGAACCTGACAGGTATGAGCAGTTCTTC.

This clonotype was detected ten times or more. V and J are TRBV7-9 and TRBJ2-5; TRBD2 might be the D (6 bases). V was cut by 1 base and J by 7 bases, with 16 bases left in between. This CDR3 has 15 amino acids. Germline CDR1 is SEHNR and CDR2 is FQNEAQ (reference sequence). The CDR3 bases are TGTGCCAGCAGCTTAGAAGCGGCGGGACTCGGGACCCAGTACTTC. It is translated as CASSLEAAGLGTQYF.

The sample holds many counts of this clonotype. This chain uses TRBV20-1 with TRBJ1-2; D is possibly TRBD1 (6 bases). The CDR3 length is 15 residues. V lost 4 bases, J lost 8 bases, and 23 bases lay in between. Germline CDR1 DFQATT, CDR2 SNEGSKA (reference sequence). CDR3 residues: CSATPTLGGRGGYTF. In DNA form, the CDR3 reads TGCAGTGCTACACCCACATTGGGGGGGCGCGGGGGCTACACCTTC.

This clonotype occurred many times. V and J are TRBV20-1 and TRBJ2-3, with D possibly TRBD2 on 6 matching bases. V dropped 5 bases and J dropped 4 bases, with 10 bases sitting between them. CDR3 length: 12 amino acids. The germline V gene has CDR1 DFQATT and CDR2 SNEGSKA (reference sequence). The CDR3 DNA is TGCAGTGCTGGGGGGACTTCAGATACGCAGTATTTT. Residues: CSAGGTSDTQYF.

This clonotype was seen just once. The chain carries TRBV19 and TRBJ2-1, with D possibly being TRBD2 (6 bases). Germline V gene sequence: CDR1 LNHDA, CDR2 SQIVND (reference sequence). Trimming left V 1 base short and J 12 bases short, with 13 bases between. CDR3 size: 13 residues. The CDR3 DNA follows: TGTGCCAGTAGTATAGGGGGGAGGACGGGGCAGTTCTTC. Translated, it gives CASSIGGRTGQFF.

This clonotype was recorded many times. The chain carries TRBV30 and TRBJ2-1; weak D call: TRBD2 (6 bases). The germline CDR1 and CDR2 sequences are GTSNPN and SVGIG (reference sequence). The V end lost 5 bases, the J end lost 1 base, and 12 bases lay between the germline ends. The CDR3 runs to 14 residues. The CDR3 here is CAWSSSVSYNEQFF. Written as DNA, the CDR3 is TGTGCCTGGTCGTCTAGCGTTTCCTACAATGAGCAGTTCTTC.

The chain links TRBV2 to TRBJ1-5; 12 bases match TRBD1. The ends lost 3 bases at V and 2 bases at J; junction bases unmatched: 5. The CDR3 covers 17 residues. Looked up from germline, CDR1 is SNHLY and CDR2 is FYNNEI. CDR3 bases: TGTGCCAGCAGTGACCCGGGACAGGGGGCGGGCAATCAGCCCCAGCATTTT. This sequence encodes CASSDPGQGAGNQPQHF.

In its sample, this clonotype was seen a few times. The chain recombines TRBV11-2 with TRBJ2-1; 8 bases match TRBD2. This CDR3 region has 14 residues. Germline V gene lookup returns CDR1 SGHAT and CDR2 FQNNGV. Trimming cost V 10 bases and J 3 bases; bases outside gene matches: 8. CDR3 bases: TGTGCCACCGGAACTAGCGGAAGCTACAATGAGCAGTTCTTC. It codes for CATGTSGSYNEQFF.

The CDR3 loop is CASSVGVSHTDTQYF. The CDR3 DNA follows: TGTGCCAGCAGCGTAGGGGTTAGCCACACAGATACGCAGTATTTT. This rearrangement joins TRBV9 to TRBJ2-3; no clear D. The V gene's germline CDR1 is SGDLS and CDR2 YYNGEE. The CDR3 contains 15 residues. V was cut by 0 bases and J by 2 bases, with 10 bases left in between. The variable domain in full, with the rest retrieved from reference TRBV9 and TRBJ2-3, is DSGVTQTPKHLITATGQRVTLRCSPRSGDLSVYWYQQSLDQGLQFLIQYYNGEERAKGNILERFSAQQFPDLHSELNLSSLELGDSALYFCASSVGVSHTDTQYFGPGTRLTVL.

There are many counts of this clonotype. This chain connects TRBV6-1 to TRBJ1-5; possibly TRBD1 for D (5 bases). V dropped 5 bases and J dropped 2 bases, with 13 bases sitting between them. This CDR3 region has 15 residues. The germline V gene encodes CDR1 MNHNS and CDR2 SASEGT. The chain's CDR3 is CASSSGTAGNQPQHF. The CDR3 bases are TGTGCCAGCAGTTCTGGGACTGCTGGCAATCAGCCCCAGCATTTT.

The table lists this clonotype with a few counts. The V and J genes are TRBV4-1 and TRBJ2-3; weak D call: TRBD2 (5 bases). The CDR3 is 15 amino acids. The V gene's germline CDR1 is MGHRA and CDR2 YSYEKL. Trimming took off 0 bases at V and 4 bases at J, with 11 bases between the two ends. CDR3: CASSQDYLGADTQYF. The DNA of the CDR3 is TGCGCCAGCAGCCAAGACTACCTCGGGGCAGATACGCAGTATTTT.

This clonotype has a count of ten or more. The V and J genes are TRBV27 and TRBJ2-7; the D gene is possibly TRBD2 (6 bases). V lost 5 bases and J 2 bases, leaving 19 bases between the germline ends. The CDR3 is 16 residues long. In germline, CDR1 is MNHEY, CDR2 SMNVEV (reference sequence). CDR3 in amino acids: CASSPSLADKTYEQYF. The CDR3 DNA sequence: TGTGCCAGCAGTCCAAGTTTAGCGGACAAGACCTACGAGCAGTACTTC.

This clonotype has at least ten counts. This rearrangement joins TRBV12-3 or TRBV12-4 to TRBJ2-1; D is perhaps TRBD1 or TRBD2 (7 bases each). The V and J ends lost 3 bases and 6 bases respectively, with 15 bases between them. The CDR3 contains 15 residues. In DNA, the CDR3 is TGTGCCAGCAGTTTTCATACAGGGGAGGGCAATGAGCAGTTCTTC. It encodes CASSFHTGEGNEQFF.

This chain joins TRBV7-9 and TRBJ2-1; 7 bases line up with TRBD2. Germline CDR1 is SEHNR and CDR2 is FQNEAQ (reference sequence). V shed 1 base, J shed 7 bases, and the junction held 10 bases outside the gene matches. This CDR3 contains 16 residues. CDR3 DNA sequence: TGTGCCAGCAGCTTAGGGAGTGCGGGAGCAGAGAATGAGCAGTTCTTC. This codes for CASSLGSAGAENEQFF.

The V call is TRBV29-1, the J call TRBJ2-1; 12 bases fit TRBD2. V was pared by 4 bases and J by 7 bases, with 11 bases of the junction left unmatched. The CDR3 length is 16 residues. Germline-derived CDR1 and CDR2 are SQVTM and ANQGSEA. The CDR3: CSVASSGRAGGNEQFF. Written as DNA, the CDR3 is TGCAGCGTTGCGTCTAGCGGGAGGGCCGGGGGGAATGAGCAGTTCTTC.

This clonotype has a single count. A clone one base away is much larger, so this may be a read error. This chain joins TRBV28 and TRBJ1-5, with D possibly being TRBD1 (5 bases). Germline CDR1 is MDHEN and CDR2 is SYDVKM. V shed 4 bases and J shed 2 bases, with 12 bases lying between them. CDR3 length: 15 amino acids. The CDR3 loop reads CASSSFMGGNQPQHF. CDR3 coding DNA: TGTGCCAGCAGTTCTTTTATGGGGGGCAATCAGCCCCAGCATTTT.

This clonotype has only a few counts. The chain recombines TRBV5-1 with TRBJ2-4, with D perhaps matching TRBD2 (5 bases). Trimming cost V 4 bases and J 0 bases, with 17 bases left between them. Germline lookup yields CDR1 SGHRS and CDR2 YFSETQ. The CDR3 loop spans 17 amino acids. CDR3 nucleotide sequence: TGCGCCAGCAGCCAACATCCCCGCGGACTAGCCAAAAACATTCAGTACTTC. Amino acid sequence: CASSQHPRGLAKNIQYF.